This TCR beta chain originates from a study of T cells in Graves' hyperthyroidism and ophthalmopathy. This clonotype was detected many times. Antigen: not known. Study-level findings and limits: Most thyroid clonotypes that were expanded above 0.001 also turned up in blood.

Using RNA transcripts as the source, TCR beta CDR3 regions were amplified. TCR CDR3 underwent first-round RT-PCR with the HTBI primer set. TCRdb re-called the multiplex PCR reads with MiXCR, one entry per CDR3 protein. Of hundreds of thousands of distinct CDR3 sequences in the sample, about 45% were seen once. The CDR3 has 13 amino acids. Germline V lookup: CDR1 KGHDR, CDR2 SFDVKD. V lost 4 bases and J 4 bases, leaving 10 bases between the germline ends. The rearrangement joins TRBV24-1 to TRBJ2-7; D is uncertain. Sample: peripheral blood or thyroid tissue (not recorded which). The receptor's source is an adult man with Graves' disease, either hyperthyroidism or ophthalmopathy (not recorded which). CDR3 nucleotides: TGTGCCACCAGTGACTCCGACAAATACGAGCAGTACTTC. It specifies CATSDSDKYEQYF.